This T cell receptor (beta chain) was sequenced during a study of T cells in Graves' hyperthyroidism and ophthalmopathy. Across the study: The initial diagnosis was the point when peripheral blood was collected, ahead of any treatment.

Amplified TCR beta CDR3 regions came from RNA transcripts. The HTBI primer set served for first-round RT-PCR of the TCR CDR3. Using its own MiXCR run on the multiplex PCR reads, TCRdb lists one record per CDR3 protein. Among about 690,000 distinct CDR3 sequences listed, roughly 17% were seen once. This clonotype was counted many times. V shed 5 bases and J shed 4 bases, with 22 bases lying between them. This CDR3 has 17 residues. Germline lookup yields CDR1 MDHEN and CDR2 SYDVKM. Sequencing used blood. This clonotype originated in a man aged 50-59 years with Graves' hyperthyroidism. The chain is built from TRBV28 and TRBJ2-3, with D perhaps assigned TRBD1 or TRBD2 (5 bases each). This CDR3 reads CASSHLEWDPQADTQYF. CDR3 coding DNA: TGTGCCAGCAGTCATTTAGAATGGGACCCCCAGGCAGATACGCAGTATTTT.